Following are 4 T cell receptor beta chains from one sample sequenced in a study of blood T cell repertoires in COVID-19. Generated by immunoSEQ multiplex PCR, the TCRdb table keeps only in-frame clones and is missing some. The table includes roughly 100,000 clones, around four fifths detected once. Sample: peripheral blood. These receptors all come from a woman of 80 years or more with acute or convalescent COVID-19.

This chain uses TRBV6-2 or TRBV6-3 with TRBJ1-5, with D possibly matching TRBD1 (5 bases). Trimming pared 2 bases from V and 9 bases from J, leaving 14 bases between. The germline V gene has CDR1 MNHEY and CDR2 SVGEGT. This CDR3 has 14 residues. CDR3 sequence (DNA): TGTGCCAGCAGTTACGTGGCAGGGTCAGGGCCCCAGCATTTT. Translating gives CASSYVAGSGPQHF.

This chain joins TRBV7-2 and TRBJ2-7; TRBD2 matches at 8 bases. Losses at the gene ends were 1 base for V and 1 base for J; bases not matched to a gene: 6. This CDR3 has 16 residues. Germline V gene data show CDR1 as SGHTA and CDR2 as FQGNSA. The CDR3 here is CASSLVSAGGSYEQYF. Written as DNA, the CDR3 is TGTGCCAGCAGCTTAGTTTCGGCGGGGGGATCCTACGAGCAGTACTTC.

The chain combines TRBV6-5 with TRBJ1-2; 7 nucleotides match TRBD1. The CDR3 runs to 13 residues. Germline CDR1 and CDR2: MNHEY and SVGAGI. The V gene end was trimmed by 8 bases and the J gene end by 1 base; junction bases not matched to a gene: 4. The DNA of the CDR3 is TGTGCCAGCCGACAGGGCCGTAACTATGGCTACACCTTC. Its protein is CASRQGRNYGYTF.

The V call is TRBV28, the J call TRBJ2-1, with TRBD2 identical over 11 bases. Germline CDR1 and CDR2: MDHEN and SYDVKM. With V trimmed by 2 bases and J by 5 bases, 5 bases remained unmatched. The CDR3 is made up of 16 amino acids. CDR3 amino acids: CASSLPGLAEHNEQFF. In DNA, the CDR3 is TGTGCCAGCAGTTTACCGGGACTAGCGGAACACAATGAGCAGTTCTTC.